Listed here are 24 T cell receptor beta chains from one sample, sequenced in a study of vaccination and CD4 T cells after COVID-19. Sequenced with the Oncomine TCR Beta short-read assay was DNA taken from cultured CD4+ T cells. TCRdb re-analysed the PCR reads in MiXCR, keeping a single row per CDR3 protein. The table lists about 14,000 distinct CDR3 sequences, about three fifths of them singletons, with 6.2% in the top ten. Antigen specificity for these receptors is unknown. The treatment was: approximately nine-day PBMC culture with coronavirus spike peptide pools or control peptides (ViraFEST assay). Material for sequencing was CD4+ T cells from blood, cultured in vitro. The receptors derive from a human donor who had recovered from COVID-19.

This clonotype came up once. J is TRBJ2-6 and V is TRBV19, with D perhaps matching TRBD1 or TRBD2 (5 bases each). From germline, CDR1 is LNHDA and CDR2 SQIVND (reference sequence). V lost 6 bases to trimming and J lost 3 bases, with 12 bases between them. The CDR3 is 15 amino acids. CDR3: CASSPWDVGANVLTF. The CDR3 DNA reads TGTGCCAGTAGCCCCTGGGACGTTGGGGCCAACGTCCTGACTTTC.

The V call is TRBV12-3 or TRBV12-4, the J call TRBJ2-2; 8 bases align to TRBD2. With 6 bases clipped from V and 6 bases from J, the junction kept 3 bases outside the gene matches. The CDR3 runs to 13 residues. The CDR3 DNA reads as TGTGCCAGCAGCCGGACTAGCCCCGGGGAGCTGTTTTTT. It specifies CASSRTSPGELFF.

The gene calls are TRBV7-9 and TRBJ1-6, with unresolved D. Germline-derived CDR1 and CDR2 are SEHNR and FQNEAQ (reference sequence). CDR3 length: 15 amino acids. Trimming pared 5 bases from V and 7 bases from J, leaving 15 bases between. The CDR3, as DNA: TGTGCCAGCAGCCGGCGGTCCTCCCCGAATTCACCCCTCCACTTT. Translated, it gives CASSRRSSPNSPLHF.

The chain carries TRBV7-2 and TRBJ1-6; tentatively, D is TRBD1 (5 bases). Trimming cost V 3 bases and J 10 bases, with 10 bases left between them. CDR1 SGHTA and CDR2 FQGNSA come from the germline V gene. This CDR3 has 13 residues. For the CDR3, the DNA is TGTGCCAGCAGCTTGGGGGTCGTCTCACCCCTCCACTTT. It yields the protein CASSLGVVSPLHF.

This clonotype was seen more than once but under ten times. This chain connects TRBV7-2 to TRBJ1-2; no clear D. With 5 bases removed from V and 1 base from J, the gap between germline ends came to 11 bases. The CDR3 consists of 14 residues. CDR1 and CDR2 from the germline V gene are SGHTA and FQGNSA. The CDR3 spells CASSPNAFNYGYTF. For the CDR3, the DNA is TGTGCCAGCAGCCCCAACGCGTTTAACTATGGCTACACCTTC.

This chain links TRBV12-3 or TRBV12-4 with TRBJ2-3; no clear D. The CDR3 runs to 16 residues. The germline V and J ends were trimmed by 4 bases and 6 bases, with 20 bases remaining between them. CDR3 nucleotide sequence: TGTGCCAGCAGTTCACCTCGCTTGGTCTTGAGCGATACGCAGTATTTT. It translates to CASSSPRLVLSDTQYF.

The chain is built from TRBV7-8 and TRBJ1-3; possibly TRBD1 for D (5 bases). The CDR3 extends over 15 amino acids. CDR1 and CDR2 (germline): SGHVS, FQNEAQ. V lost 1 base, J lost 2 bases, and 9 bases lay in between. DNA of the CDR3: TGTGCCAGCAGCTTAGTGTCAGGGACTGGAAACACCATATATTTT. Amino acids: CASSLVSGTGNTIYF.

The genes are TRBV6-5 and TRBJ1-4, with 7 bases fitting TRBD1. Germline V CDR1 and CDR2: MNHEY, SVGAGI. This CDR3 spans 18 amino acids. V shed 2 bases and J 0 bases; nucleotides not matched to a gene: 9. CDR3 loop: CASSYRQGPLATNEKLFF. The DNA for the CDR3 is TGTGCCAGCAGTTACCGACAGGGACCCCTCGCAACTAATGAAAAACTGTTTTTT.

J is TRBJ2-3 and V is TRBV30; a possible D gene is TRBD2 (6 bases). The V and J ends lost 1 base and 2 bases respectively, with 13 bases between them. Germline V gene lookup returns CDR1 GTSNPN and CDR2 SVGIG (reference sequence). The CDR3 is 15 amino acids. CDR3: CAWSADYPYTDTQYF. The CDR3, as DNA: TGTGCCTGGAGTGCGGACTATCCCTACACAGATACGCAGTATTTT.

The chain employs TRBV20-1 and TRBJ1-3, with D possibly matching TRBD1 (5 bases). V was pared by 7 bases and J by 8 bases, with 15 bases between. Germline V gene data show CDR1 as DFQATT and CDR2 as SNEGSKA (reference sequence). This CDR3 spans 12 amino acids. The CDR3 here is CSVRERSDTIYF. The CDR3, as DNA: TGCAGTGTCAGGGAAAGGTCGGACACCATATATTTT.

As DNA, the CDR3 is TGTGCCACCAGCAGAGATCGGGGGATCTACGAGCAGTACTTC. Protein: CATSRDRGIYEQYF. This chain links TRBV15 with TRBJ2-7, with D perhaps matching TRBD2 (6 bases). The CDR3 is 14 amino acids. V was cut by 0 bases and J by 3 bases, with 9 bases left in between. Germline CDR1 LNHNV, CDR2 YYDKDF (reference sequence).

The V and J genes are TRBV7-9 and TRBJ2-7; 8 bases are shared with TRBD1. CDR1 SEHNR and CDR2 FQNEAQ come from the germline V gene (reference sequence). V trimming: 3 bases; J trimming: 1 base; junction bases outside the gene matches: 2. The CDR3 sequence is 14 residues long. The CDR3: CASSFGTGSYEQYF. For the CDR3, the DNA is TGTGCCAGCAGCTTTGGGACAGGTTCCTACGAGCAGTACTTC.

This chain connects TRBV7-9 to TRBJ2-3, with 8 positions matching TRBD2. CDR3 size: 18 residues. Germline V gene data show CDR1 as SEHNR and CDR2 as FQNEAQ (reference sequence). The junction had 9 bases not matched to a gene; V was cut back by 1 base and J by 0 bases. The CDR3 reads CASSLDVRGGLSTDTQYF. Here the CDR3 DNA reads TGTGCCAGCAGCTTAGATGTTCGGGGGGGCCTGAGCACAGATACGCAGTATTTT. Together with reference TRBV7-9 and TRBJ2-3, the CDR3 gives the full variable domain: DTGVSQNPRHKITKRGQNVTFRCDPISEHNRLYWYRQTLGQGPEFLTYFQNEAQLEKSRLLSDRFSAERPKGSFSTLEIQRTEQGDSAMYLCASSLDVRGGLSTDTQYFGPGTRLTVL.

This clonotype was recorded a few times. This chain links TRBV19 with TRBJ2-2; no clear D gene. Looked up from germline, CDR1 is LNHDA and CDR2 is SQIVND (reference sequence). This CDR3 has 13 residues. Between the trimmed V and J ends, which lost 4 bases and 9 bases, there was a span of 12 bases. CDR3 in amino acids: CASSTRTAWELFF. Written as DNA, the CDR3 is TGTGCCAGTAGTACGCGGACGGCCTGGGAGCTGTTTTTT.

The chain couples TRBV11-1 to TRBJ2-3, with 7 nucleotides matching TRBD2. This CDR3 comprises 16 residues. V shed 2 bases and J 4 bases; nucleotides not matched to a gene: 9. The germline V gene encodes CDR1 SGHAT and CDR2 FQDESV (reference sequence). DNA of the CDR3: TGTGCCAGCAGCTTACCTGTCCAGGGAGGGGCAGATACGCAGTATTTT. Protein sequence: CASSLPVQGGADTQYF. The variable domain in full, with the rest retrieved from reference TRBV11-1 and TRBJ2-3, is EAEVAQSPRYKITEKSQAVAFWCDPISGHATLYWYRQILGQGPELLVQFQDESVVDDSQLPKDRFSAERLKGVDSTLKIQPAELGDSAMYLCASSLPVQGGADTQYFGPGTRLTVL.

The rearrangement joins TRBV7-2 to TRBJ1-2; 8 nucleotides agree with TRBD1. The CDR3 has 15 amino acids. V gave up 1 base and J gave up 8 bases; unmatched junction bases: 9. CDR1 is SGHTA and CDR2 is FQGNSA in the germline V gene. The chain's CDR3 is CASSLVGQGAVGYTF. CDR3 in DNA: TGTGCCAGCAGCTTAGTCGGGCAGGGGGCTGTGGGCTACACCTTC. Drawing the rest from reference TRBV7-2 and TRBJ1-2, the complete variable domain is GAGVSQSPSNKVTEKGKDVELRCDPISGHTALYWYRQSLGQGLEFLIYFQGNSAPDKSGLPSDRFSAERTGGSVSTLTIQRTQQEDSAVYLCASSLVGQGAVGYTFGSGTRLTVV.

This clonotype was found a few times. This chain uses TRBV6-1 with TRBJ2-7; 7 bases agree with TRBD1. From germline, CDR1 is MNHNS and CDR2 SASEGT. This CDR3 region has 15 residues. The V and J ends lost 10 bases and 5 bases, in that order; junction bases with no gene match: 17. DNA for the CDR3: TGTGCCACCGGGTCACCACAACAGGGGAGCCACGAGCAGTACTTC. This translates into CATGSPQQGSHEQYF.

J is TRBJ1-1 and V is TRBV20-1; D perhaps matches TRBD1 (6 bases). CDR3 length equals 18 residues. The germline V and J ends were trimmed by 0 bases and 0 bases, with 20 bases remaining between them. Germline V CDR1 and CDR2: DFQATT, SNEGSKA (reference sequence). The CDR3 DNA follows: TGCAGTGCTAGAGAGAGGGGGGTGGGTGACAGCCTGAACACTGAAGCTTTCTTT. Its translation is CSARERGVGDSLNTEAFF.

In regard to this clonotype: Germline is not matched at one junction end, which may reflect a read error. This chain joins TRBV4-1 and TRBJ2-7, with 8 bases matching TRBD2. CDR1 MGHRA and CDR2 YSYEKL come from the germline V gene. The CDR3 extends over 18 amino acids. DNA of the CDR3: TGCGCCAGCAGCCAAGATAGCTCACTAGCGGTCCGTTCCTACGAGCAGTGCTTC. Amino acid sequence: CASSQDSSLAVRSYEQCF.

J is TRBJ2-7 and V is TRBV7-9, with unresolved D. Germline values: CDR1 SEHNR, CDR2 FQNEAQ (reference sequence). The CDR3 contains 15 residues. V was clipped by 1 base and J by 0 bases, with 10 bases between them. CDR3 coding DNA: TGTGCCAGCAGCTTAGGGGCTTGGAGCTCCTACGAGCAGTACTTC. Amino acids: CASSLGAWSSYEQYF.

The V and J genes are TRBV28 and TRBJ1-5; TRBD1 is a possible D gene (6 bases). The CDR3 is 12 amino acids. V lost 8 bases to trimming and J lost 4 bases, with 9 bases between them. Per the germline V gene, CDR1 is MDHEN and CDR2 is SYDVKM. CDR3 sequence: CASQGNNQPQHF. CDR3 in DNA: TGTGCCAGCCAGGGGAATAATCAGCCCCAGCATTTT.

This clonotype was observed a few times. The gene calls are TRBV6-2 or TRBV6-3 and TRBJ1-2; D gene uncertain. From germline, CDR1 is MNHEY and CDR2 SVGEGT. Trimming took off 7 bases at V and 4 bases at J, with 13 bases between the two ends. This CDR3 has 13 amino acids. Here the CDR3 reads CASTKRDGYGYTF. The CDR3 DNA reads TGTGCCAGCACAAAGAGGGATGGCTATGGCTACACCTTC.

The chain combines TRBV21-1 with TRBJ2-7; TRBD2 is taken as the D call from the table, unchecked against the DNA. TRBV21-1 is a pseudogene segment. The CDR3 spans 16 residues. CDR3 region: CATSGLAGPSSYEQYF. The CDR3 DNA follows: TGTGCCACTTCGGGACTAGCGGGACCCTCTTCCTACGAGCAGTACTTC.

This clonotype is labeled as medium-sized. This chain links TRBV30 with TRBJ2-1; 12 bases align to TRBD2. Germline V gene lookup returns CDR1 GTSNPN and CDR2 SVGIG (reference sequence). The CDR3 is 17 amino acids. V shed 3 bases, J shed 0 bases, and the junction held 6 bases outside the gene matches. The CDR3 spells CAWSGLAGSSSYNEQFF. CDR3 DNA: TGTGCCTGGAGCGGACTAGCGGGATCGTCCTCCTACAATGAGCAGTTCTTC.